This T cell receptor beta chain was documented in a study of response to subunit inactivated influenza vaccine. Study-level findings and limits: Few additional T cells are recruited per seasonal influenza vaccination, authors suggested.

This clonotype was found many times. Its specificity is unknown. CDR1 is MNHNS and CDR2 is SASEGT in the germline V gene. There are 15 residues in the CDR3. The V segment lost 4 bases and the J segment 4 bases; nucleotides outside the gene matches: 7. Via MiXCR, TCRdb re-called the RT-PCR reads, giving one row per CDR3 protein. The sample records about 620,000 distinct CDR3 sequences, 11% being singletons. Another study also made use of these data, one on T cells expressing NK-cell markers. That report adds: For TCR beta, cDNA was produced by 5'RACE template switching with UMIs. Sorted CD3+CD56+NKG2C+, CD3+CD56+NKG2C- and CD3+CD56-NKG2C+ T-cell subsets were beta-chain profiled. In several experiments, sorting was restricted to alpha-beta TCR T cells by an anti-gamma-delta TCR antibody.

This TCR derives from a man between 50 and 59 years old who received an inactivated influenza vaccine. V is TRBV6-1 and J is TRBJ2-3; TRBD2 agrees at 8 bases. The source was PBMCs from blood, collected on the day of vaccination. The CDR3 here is CASSGSGLGADTQYF. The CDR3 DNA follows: TGTGCCAGCAGTGGATCGGGACTAGGAGCAGATACGCAGTATTTT.